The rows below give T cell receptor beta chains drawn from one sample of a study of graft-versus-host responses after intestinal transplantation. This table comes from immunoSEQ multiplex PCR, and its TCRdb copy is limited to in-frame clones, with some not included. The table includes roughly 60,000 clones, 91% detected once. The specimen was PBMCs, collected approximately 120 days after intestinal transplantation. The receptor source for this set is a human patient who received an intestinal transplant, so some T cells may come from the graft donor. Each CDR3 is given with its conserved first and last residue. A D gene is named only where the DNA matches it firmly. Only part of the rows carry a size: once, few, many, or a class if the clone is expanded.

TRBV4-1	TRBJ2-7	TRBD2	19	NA	TGCGCCAGCAGCCATAAAGAGATGGCTAGCGGTTTAAGCTCCTACGAGCAGTACTTC	CASSHKEMASGLSSYEQYF
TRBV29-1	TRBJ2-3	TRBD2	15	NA	TGCAGCGTGGACTATAGCGGGGGCTCCGCAGATACGCAGTATTTT	CSVDYSGGSADTQYF
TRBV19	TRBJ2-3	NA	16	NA	TGTGCCAGTAGTCCCCGCGGGTTTTCCAACACAGATACGCAGTATTTT	CASSPRGFSNTDTQYF
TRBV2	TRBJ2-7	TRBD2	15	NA	TGTGCCAGCAGTGAAGCGGGGACTAGCATCGACGAGCAGTACTTC	CASSEAGTSIDEQYF
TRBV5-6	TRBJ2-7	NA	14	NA	TGTGCCAGCAGCTTAGGACAGCCTACCTACGAGCAGTACTTC	CASSLGQPTYEQYF
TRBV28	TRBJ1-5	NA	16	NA	TGTGCCAGCAGTTTAGGCCTTAGCAATATCAATCAGCCCCAGCATTTT	CASSLGLSNINQPQHF
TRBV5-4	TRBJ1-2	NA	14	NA	TGTGCCAGCAGCCCCAATACGGGGGGCTATGGCTACACCTTC	CASSPNTGGYGYTF
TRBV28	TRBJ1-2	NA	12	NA	TGTGCCAGCAGTTTGGGGGCCTATGGCTACACCTTC	CASSLGAYGYTF
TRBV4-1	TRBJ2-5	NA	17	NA	TGCGCCAGCAGCCTAAGGGGAGTCGGGGGGCGGCAAGAGACCCAGTACTTC	CASSLRGVGGRQETQYF
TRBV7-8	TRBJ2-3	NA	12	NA	TGTGCCAGCAGCCTGTCGGGGGTAGGGCAGTATTTT	CASSLSGVGQYF
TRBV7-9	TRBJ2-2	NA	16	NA	TGTGCCAGCAGCTTCCCGGGACGGAGGAACACCGGGGAGCTGTTTTTT	CASSFPGRRNTGELFF
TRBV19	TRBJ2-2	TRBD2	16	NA	TGTGCCAGTACCCCTGGCGGCAGCGGGGACACCGGGGAGCTGTTTTTT	CASTPGGSGDTGELFF
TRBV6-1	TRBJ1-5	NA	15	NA	TGTGCCAGCACCCCCCGGGGGGCAAGCAATCAGCCCCAGCATTTT	CASTPRGASNQPQHF
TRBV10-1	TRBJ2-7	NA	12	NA	TGCGCCAGCGACTTTTCGGAGTGTGAGCAGTACTTC	CASDFSECEQYF
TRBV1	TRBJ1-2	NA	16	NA	TGCACCAGCAGCCAAGTAAGTTTACAGTTCAACTATGGCTACACCTTC	CTSSQVSLQFNYGYTF
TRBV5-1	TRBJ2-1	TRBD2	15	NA	TGCGCCAGCAGCACTACGCGGGAGCTCCACAATGAGCAGTTCTTC	CASSTTRELHNEQFF
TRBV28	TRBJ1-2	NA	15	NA	TGTGCCAGCAGACCTCCAGGGTTCCGGTACTATGGCTACACCTTC	CASRPPGFRYYGYTF
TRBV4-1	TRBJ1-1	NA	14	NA	TGCGCCAGCAGCCAAGACGTAGCGGACACTGAAGCTTTCTTT	CASSQDVADTEAFF
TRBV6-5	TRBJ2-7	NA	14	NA	TGTGCCAGCAGTTACTCAGGGGCCCCATACGAGCAGTACTTC	CASSYSGAPYEQYF
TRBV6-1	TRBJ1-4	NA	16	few	TGTGCCAGCAGTGAAGCCGTAGTTGCAACTAATGAAAAACTGTTTTTT	CASSEAVVATNEKLFF
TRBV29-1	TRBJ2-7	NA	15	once	TGCAGCGTTGAACTTTCTGGCTCAAGCTCCTACGAGCAGTACTTC	CSVELSGSSSYEQYF
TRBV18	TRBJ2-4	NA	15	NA	TGTGCCAGCTCACCACCGAACACTGGGTACAACATTCAGTACTTC	CASSPPNTGYNIQYF
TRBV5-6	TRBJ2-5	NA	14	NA	TGTGCCAGCAGCTTGGTGGACAGACAAGAGACCCAGTACTTC	CASSLVDRQETQYF
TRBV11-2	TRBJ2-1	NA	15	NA	TGTGCCAGCAGCACCAGGGTTTCCTCCTACAATGAGCAGTTCTTC	CASSTRVSSYNEQFF
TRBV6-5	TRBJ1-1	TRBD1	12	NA	TGTGCCAGCGGACAGGGTGGGACTGAAGCTTTCTTT	CASGQGGTEAFF
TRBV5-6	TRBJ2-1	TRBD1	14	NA	TGTGCCAGCAGCTTCGACGGGACAGACAATGAGCAGTTCTTC	CASSFDGTDNEQFF
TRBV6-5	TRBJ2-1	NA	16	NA	TGTGCCAGCAGTTACGGACCGCCCCTTCTCTACAATGAGCAGTTCTTC	CASSYGPPLLYNEQFF
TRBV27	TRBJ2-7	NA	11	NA	TGTGCCAGCAGTCCCGGTTGGGAGCAGTACTTC	CASSPGWEQYF
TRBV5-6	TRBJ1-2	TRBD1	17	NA	TGTGCCAGCAGCTTCCCCCCTCCGACAGGGCGCCGCTATGGCTACACCTTC	CASSFPPPTGRRYGYTF
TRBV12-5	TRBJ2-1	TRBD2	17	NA	TGTGCTAGTGGTTTGGCGACTAGCGGGATAGGATACAATGAGCAGTTCTTC	CASGLATSGIGYNEQFF
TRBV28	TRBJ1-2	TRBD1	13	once	TGTGCCAGCAGTTTGGGACAGAACTATGGCTACACCTTC	CASSLGQNYGYTF
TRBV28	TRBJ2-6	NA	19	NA	TGTGCCAGCAGTTTGCCGGGGGTCTTCTTTGGCTCTGGGGCCAACGTCCTGACTTTC	CASSLPGVFFGSGANVLTF
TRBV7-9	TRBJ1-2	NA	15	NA	TGTGCCAGCACCTTGGGGGCCGTTTTTCTCTATGGCTACACCTTC	CASTLGAVFLYGYTF
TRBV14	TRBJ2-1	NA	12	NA	TGTGCCAGCAGCCAACGCGGGAATGAGCAGTTCTTC	CASSQRGNEQFF
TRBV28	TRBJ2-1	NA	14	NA	TGTGCCAGCAGTTCCCCAGGAAACCACAATGAGCAGTTCTTC	CASSSPGNHNEQFF
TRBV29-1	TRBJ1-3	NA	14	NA	TGCAGCGTTGAACGGGCAGGGACGGGAGACACCATATATTTT	CSVERAGTGDTIYF
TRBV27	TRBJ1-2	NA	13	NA	TGTGCCAGCAGTCCGACAGCTAACTATGGCTACACCTTC	CASSPTANYGYTF
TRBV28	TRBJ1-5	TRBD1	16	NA	TGTGCCAGCAGTCCCCGAGGGACAGGGAACAATCAGCCCCAGCATTTT	CASSPRGTGNNQPQHF
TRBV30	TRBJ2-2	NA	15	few	TGTGCCTGGAGAACTACGGGAATGATACCCGGGGAGCTGTTTTTT	CAWRTTGMIPGELFF
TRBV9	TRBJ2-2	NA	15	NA	TGTGCCAGCACGGCGGGGGCCGCGAACACCGGGGAGCTGTTTTTT	CASTAGAANTGELFF
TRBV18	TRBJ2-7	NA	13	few	TGTGCCAGCTCACCACCAGGGTTCGGCGAGCAGTACTTC	CASSPPGFGEQYF